This T cell receptor (beta chain) was retrieved from a study of T-cell memory formation after mild COVID-19. MiXCR, run by TCRdb on the 5' RACE reads, gives a single entry per CDR3 protein. The sample carries about 400,000 distinct CDR3 sequences, 20% to 25% recorded once. The receptor was derived from an adult woman who had mild COVID-19 (a few samples of this study predate the infection). Cell type and time point are not known. Sequences were obtained from PBMCs or a T cell subset sorted from them (not recorded which).

For the CDR3, the DNA is TGCAGTGCTGTGGGACCCACCTACGAGCAGTACTTC. Translating gives CSAVGPTYEQYF. The chain recombines TRBV20-1 with TRBJ2-7; the D call may be TRBD1 or TRBD2 (5 bases each). Germline lookup yields CDR1 DFQATT and CDR2 SNEGSKA (reference sequence). With 5 bases removed from V and 2 bases from J, the gap between germline ends came to 10 bases. This CDR3 contains 12 residues.